These T cell receptor beta chains were read from a single sample in a study of shared clonotypes between healthy human individuals. Here immunoSEQ multiplex PCR was the method, and the copy in TCRdb shows in-frame clones only, minus some. The data show over 1.4 million clones, about 96% seen once. Specimen: naive CD4+ T cells sorted from blood. These receptors were obtained from a man aged 25 to 40 in good health. CDR3s include the opening cysteine and the closing phenylalanine or tryptophan. Fields, in order: clone size, CDR3 length, V gene, J gene, D gene, CDR3 DNA, CDR3 protein. A D gene is named only where the DNA matches it firmly. Not all rows give a size; the values are once, few, many and, for expanded clones, a class.

.	14	TRBV5-1	TRBJ2-2	.	TGCGCCAGCAGCGGAGAACGCCAGACCGGGGAGCTGTTTTTT	CASSGERQTGELFF
.	15	TRBV2	TRBJ1-4	.	TGTGCCACCGAAAAGGGGCGGGGAGATGTAGAAAAACTGTTTTTT	CATEKGRGDVEKLFF
.	18	TRBV7-3	TRBJ2-4	.	TGTGCCAGCAGCTTAAAGGAAACGGGACCACGGCCTGGTGGCATTCAGTACTTC	CASSLKETGPRPGGIQYF
.	15	TRBV9	TRBJ2-5	TRBD2	TGTGCCAGCAGCGAGCGGGGGAGCTCACCAGGGGCCCAGTACTTC	CASSERGSSPGAQYF
once	16	TRBV5-4	TRBJ2-7	TRBD2	TGTGCCAGCAGCTTGGTATCGACTAGCGGGACTTACGAGCAGTACTTC	CASSLVSTSGTYEQYF
many	15	TRBV18	TRBJ2-1	.	TGTGCCAGCTCACCACAGGGGGGACCCTACAATGAGCAGTTCTTC	CASSPQGGPYNEQFF
.	13	TRBV30	TRBJ1-5	.	TGTGCCTGGAGTGGTTCGGGGAATCAGCCCCAGCATTTT	CAWSGSGNQPQHF
.	15	TRBV5-5	TRBJ1-5	.	TGTGCCAGCAGCCACGGATGGGGGATAGATCAGCCCCAGCATTTT	CASSHGWGIDQPQHF
once	12	TRBV6-1	TRBJ1-1	TRBD1	TGTGCCAGCAACAGGGGAGGGACTGAAGCTTTCTTT	CASNRGGTEAFF
once	15	TRBV19	TRBJ2-2	.	TGTGCCAGTAGTAGGGAGTGGGGGAAAACCGGGGAGCTGTTTTTT	CASSREWGKTGELFF
.	14	TRBV19	TRBJ1-1	.	TGTGCCAGTAGCAACACAGCGAGGGGCACTGAAGCTTTCTTT	CASSNTARGTEAFF
.	14	TRBV19	TRBJ2-1	TRBD2	TGTGCCAGTAGTCCCTGGGAGGGCCGCGGTGAGCAGTTCTTC	CASSPWEGRGEQFF
.	16	TRBV28	TRBJ2-1	TRBD2	TGTGCCAGCAATACCCCCGGGACTAGCGGATACAATGAGCAGTTCTTC	CASNTPGTSGYNEQFF
.	14	TRBV7-2	TRBJ2-3	.	TGTGCCAGCAGCTTAGTAGATCTCACAGATACGCAGTATTTT	CASSLVDLTDTQYF
.	14	TRBV6-5	TRBJ1-2	TRBD1	TGTGCCAGCAGCGCCCCCGGGACAGGGCCGGGCTACACCTTC	CASSAPGTGPGYTF
once	14	TRBV28	TRBJ1-5	.	TGTGCCAGCAGTTTAGGGCAGGGAGATCAGCCCCAGCATTTT	CASSLGQGDQPQHF
.	13	TRBV18	TRBJ2-2	.	TGTGCCAGCTCACCATTGCGGACCGGGGAGCTGTTTTTT	CASSPLRTGELFF
.	15	TRBV5-1	TRBJ2-2	TRBD2	TGCGCCAGCAGCTTGCGGGAGGCGTCCACCGGGGAGCTGTTTTTT	CASSLREASTGELFF
.	16	TRBV9	TRBJ2-4	.	TGTGCCAGCAGCGTAGCTTCGGCTTCCGCCCAAAACATTCAGTACTTC	CASSVASASAQNIQYF
.	14	TRBV7-9	TRBJ1-4	.	TGTGCCAGCAGTCCACAGTCAACTAATGAAAAACTGTTTTTT	CASSPQSTNEKLFF
.	15	TRBV5-1	TRBJ2-2	TRBD2	TGCGCCAGCAGCTGGACTAGCGGGAACACCGGGGAGCTGTTTTTT	CASSWTSGNTGELFF
.	17	TRBV7-2	TRBJ2-4	.	TGTGCCAGCAGCTTACCGACAGGAGGCATAGCCAAAAACATTCAGTACTTC	CASSLPTGGIAKNIQYF
.	19	TRBV2	TRBJ2-5	.	TGTGCCAGCATTCGTGAAAACGCCAAAGGACGTAGGGATCAAGAGACCCAGTACTTC	CASIRENAKGRRDQETQYF
.	14	TRBV14	TRBJ2-7	.	TGTGCCAGCAGCCCGCGGGTCCAGACCTACGAGCAGTACTTC	CASSPRVQTYEQYF
.	12	TRBV7-9	TRBJ1-1	.	TGTGCCAGCAGCTTCCAGGGATCTGAAGCTTTCTTT	CASSFQGSEAFF
once	14	TRBV11-2	TRBJ2-7	.	TGTGCCAGCAGCTTAGGTAGGGGTACCTACGAGCAGTACTTC	CASSLGRGTYEQYF
.	11	TRBV25-1	TRBJ1-2	.	TGTGCCAGCAGTAACCACTATGGCTACACCTTC	CASSNHYGYTF
.	12	TRBV29-1	TRBJ1-5	.	TGCAGCGTTGGAAGTAGCAATCAGCCCCAGCATTTT	CSVGSSNQPQHF
.	12	TRBV10-3	TRBJ1-2	.	TGTGCCATCAGTGAGCAGGGTCCTGGCTACACCTTC	CAISEQGPGYTF
.	17	TRBV5-1	TRBJ2-3	.	TGCGCCAGCAGCTTGGTAACAGGCGACTATGAGACAGATACGCAGTATTTT	CASSLVTGDYETDTQYF
.	13	TRBV12-5	TRBJ2-3	.	TGTGCTAGTGCCAACGTTCGCACAGATACGCAGTATTTT	CASANVRTDTQYF
.	9	TRBV29-1	TRBJ1-2	.	TGCAGCGTTGAACTCGGCTACACCTTC	CSVELGYTF
once	17	TRBV5-8	TRBJ2-2	TRBD2	TGTGCCAGCAGCCCCGGTAGCGGGAGGGAAAACACCGGGGAGCTGTTTTTT	CASSPGSGRENTGELFF
.	14	TRBV6-6	TRBJ1-4	TRBD1	TGTGCCAGCAGTCGGGACAGGGGCGGTGGAAAACTGTTTTTT	CASSRDRGGGKLFF
.	13	TRBV18	TRBJ2-2	.	TGTGCCAGCTCACCGGGTCGGACCGGGGAGCTGTTTTTT	CASSPGRTGELFF
.	14	TRBV29-1	TRBJ2-1	.	TGCAGCGTTGAAGATGCCGGGAGTAGGGATGAGCAGTTCTTC	CSVEDAGSRDEQFF
.	15	TRBV18	TRBJ2-6	.	TGTGCCAGCTCACCATTAGATTCTGGGGCCAACGTCCTGACTTTC	CASSPLDSGANVLTF
.	14	TRBV7-9	TRBJ2-1	.	TGTGCCAGCAGCTTGAGGGGCGGAGACAATGAGCAGTTCTTC	CASSLRGGDNEQFF
.	14	TRBV30	TRBJ2-7	.	TGTGCCTGGAGTGTACTCTCCAGTCGAGGCGAGCAGTACTTC	CAWSVLSSRGEQYF
.	12	TRBV19	TRBJ2-1	.	TGTGCCAGCGGGAGCAAGAGCAATGAGCAGTTCTTC	CASGSKSNEQFF
.	14	TRBV5-1	TRBJ2-7	TRBD1	TGCGCCAGCACCTGGGACAGGGAAAACTACGAGCAGTACTTC	CASTWDRENYEQYF
.	16	TRBV28	TRBJ2-5	TRBD2	TGTGCCAGCCGGGTAATGGGACTAGCGGTTCAAGAGACCCAGTACTTC	CASRVMGLAVQETQYF
.	11	TRBV19	TRBJ1-1	.	TGTGCCAGTAGTCGGACAACTCGAGCTTTCTTT	CASSRTTRAFF
.	19	TRBV2	TRBJ2-7	TRBD2	TGTGCCAGCAGTGAAAGGCGCGGAGTAGCGGGAGAGCTCTTTCACGAGCAGTACTTC	CASSERRGVAGELFHEQYF
.	12	TRBV6-1	TRBJ1-1	TRBD1	TGTGCCAGCAACAGGGGGAAAACTGAAGCTTTCTTT	CASNRGKTEAFF
.	13	TRBV14	TRBJ1-2	.	TGTGCCAGCAGCCAGGACATCCCGGGCGGCTACACCTTC	CASSQDIPGGYTF
.	15	TRBV28	TRBJ1-4	.	TGTGCCAGCAGTTTACAAGGGGCGACTAATGAAAAACTGTTTTTT	CASSLQGATNEKLFF
.	15	TRBV5-4	TRBJ2-1	.	TGTGCCAGCAGCCATAGCAGAAGCTCCTACAATGAGCAGTTCTTC	CASSHSRSSYNEQFF
.	17	TRBV27	TRBJ2-3	.	TGTGCCAGCAGTTTAAAGGGTCCAGGCAGTGACACAGATACGCAGTATTTT	CASSLKGPGSDTDTQYF
.	15	TRBV15	TRBJ1-2	.	TGTGCCACCAGCAGGGTAGTGTCAGGGGTCTTTGGCTACACCTTC	CATSRVVSGVFGYTF
.	14	TRBV6-6	TRBJ1-5	.	TGTGCCAGCAGTTACGGGGAGGGGGGCCAGCCCCAGCATTTT	CASSYGEGGQPQHF
.	13	TRBV9	TRBJ1-2	.	TGTGCCAGCAGCGTGGGGATTACTTATGGCTACACCTTC	CASSVGITYGYTF
.	21	TRBV12-5	TRBJ2-7	TRBD1	TGTGCTAGTGGTTTTGGTTACCGTAGGACAGGGCCTTTGGCCTTAAACTACGAGCAGTACTTC	CASGFGYRRTGPLALNYEQYF
.	12	TRBV11-2	TRBJ2-4	.	TGTGCCAGCAGCTTAGATTTCGAACCACAGTACTTC	CASSLDFEPQYF
.	14	TRBV30	TRBJ1-4	.	TGTGCCTGGAGTGTACCAGTAGGAAATGAAAAACTGTTTTTT	CAWSVPVGNEKLFF
.	15	TRBV9	TRBJ2-5	.	TGTGCCAGCAGCGTAGGCCCCGTTGGGCAGGAGACCCAGTACTTC	CASSVGPVGQETQYF
.	14	TRBV11-2	TRBJ2-7	TRBD2	TGTGCCAGCAGTCTAGCGGGAAGCAGGTACGAGCAGTACTTC	CASSLAGSRYEQYF
.	16	TRBV2	TRBJ2-2	.	TGTGCCAGCAGTGCATGGGGGGGCGCGAACACCGGGGAGCTGTTTTTT	CASSAWGGANTGELFF
.	15	TRBV28	TRBJ2-2	TRBD1	TGTGCCAGCAGTGGCAGGGGGCAAATAACCGGGGAGCTGTTTTTT	CASSGRGQITGELFF
.	14	TRBV28	TRBJ2-5	.	TGTGCCAGCAGAGGAGTCGGGGATTGGGAGACCCAGTACTTC	CASRGVGDWETQYF